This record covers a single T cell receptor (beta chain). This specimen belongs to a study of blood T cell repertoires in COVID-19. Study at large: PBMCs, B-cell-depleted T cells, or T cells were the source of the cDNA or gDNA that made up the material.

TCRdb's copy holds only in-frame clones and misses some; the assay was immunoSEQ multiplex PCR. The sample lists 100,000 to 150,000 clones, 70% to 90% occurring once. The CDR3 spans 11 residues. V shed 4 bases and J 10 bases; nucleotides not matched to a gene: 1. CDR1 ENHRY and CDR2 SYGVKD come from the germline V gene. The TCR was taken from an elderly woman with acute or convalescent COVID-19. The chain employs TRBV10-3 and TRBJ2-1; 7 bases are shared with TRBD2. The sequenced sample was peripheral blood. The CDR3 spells CAISGEGEQFF. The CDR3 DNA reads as TGTGCCATCAGTGGGGAGGGGGAGCAGTTCTTC.